Listed below are T cell receptor beta chains from one sample, sequenced in a study of blood T cell repertoires in COVID-19. Produced via immunoSEQ multiplex PCR; TCRdb's table is partial and in-frame only. The sample consists of 200,000 to 250,000 clones, roughly 85% of them appearing once. Sequencing was carried out using PBMCs or T cells enriched from blood (not recorded which). These receptors were collected from a woman in her forties or fifties who had been exposed to COVID-19. CDR3s include the opening cysteine and the closing phenylalanine or tryptophan. Each record gives: D gene, J gene, V gene, CDR3 protein, CDR3 DNA. D genes are given only for firm matches.

TRBD1 TRBJ2-5 TRBV24-1 CATSDLDPGQGARETQYF TGTGCCACCAGTGACCTTGATCCGGGACAGGGGGCTCGAGAGACCCAGTACTTC
TRBD1 TRBJ2-2 TRBV10-1 CASSPGTATGELFF TGCGCCAGCAGTCCCGGGACAGCTACCGGGGAGCTGTTTTTT
. TRBJ2-2 TRBV7-8 CASSLGNRDTGELFF TGTGCCAGCAGCTTAGGGAACAGGGACACCGGGGAGCTGTTTTTT
TRBD1 TRBJ1-2 TRBV5-1 CASSQRTGGMDYGYTF TGCGCCAGCAGCCAAAGGACAGGGGGTATGGACTATGGCTACACCTTC
TRBD1 TRBJ1-1 TRBV15 CATSRGTGYNTEAFF TGTGCCACCAGCAGAGGGACAGGCTACAACACTGAAGCTTTCTTT
TRBD1 TRBJ1-1 TRBV10-3 CAISEGGDRSPEAEAFF TGTGCCATCAGTGAAGGTGGGGACAGATCCCCAGAGGCCGAAGCTTTCTTT
. TRBJ1-6 TRBV19 CASSETGQATAPLHF TGTGCCAGTAGTGAGACCGGTCAGGCGACGGCACCCCTCCACTTT
. TRBJ2-2 TRBV2 CASSDGGHSTGELFF TGTGCCAGCAGTGATGGGGGCCACTCCACCGGGGAGCTGTTTTTT
. TRBJ2-1 TRBV4-1 CASSQDSDEQFF TGCGCCAGCAGCCAAGACAGCGATGAGCAGTTCTTC
TRBD1 TRBJ1-1 TRBV12-3/TRBV12-4 CASSADRDAFF TGTGCCAGCAGTGCTGACAGGGATGCTTTCTTT
. TRBJ2-5 TRBV7-2 CASSLGVGETQYF TGTGCCAGCAGTTTAGGGGTCGGGGAGACCCAGTACTTC